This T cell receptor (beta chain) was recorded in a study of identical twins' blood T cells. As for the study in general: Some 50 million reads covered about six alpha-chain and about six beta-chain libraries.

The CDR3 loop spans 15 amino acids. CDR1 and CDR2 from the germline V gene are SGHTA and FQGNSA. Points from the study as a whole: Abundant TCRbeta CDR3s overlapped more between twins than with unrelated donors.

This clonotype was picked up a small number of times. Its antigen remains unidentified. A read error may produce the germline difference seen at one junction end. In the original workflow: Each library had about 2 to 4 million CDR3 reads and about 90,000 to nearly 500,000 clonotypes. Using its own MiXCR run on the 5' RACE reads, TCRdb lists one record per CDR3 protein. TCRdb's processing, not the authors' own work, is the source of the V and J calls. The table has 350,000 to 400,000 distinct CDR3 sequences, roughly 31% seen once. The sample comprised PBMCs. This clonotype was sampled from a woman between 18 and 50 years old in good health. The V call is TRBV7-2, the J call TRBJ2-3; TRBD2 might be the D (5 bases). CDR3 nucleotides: TGTGCCAGCAGGTTAGCCGGAGGAGGTTCCCTCAAGTTGCATTTT. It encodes CASRLAGGGSLKLHF.